A single T cell receptor beta chain is shown here with its context. This entry is derived from a study of blood T cell repertoires in COVID-19. For the study at large: Collection of acute and convalescent COVID-19 samples took place in the United States, Italy and Spain.

Trimming removed 0 bases at V and 3 bases at J, with 13 bases between. The CDR3 totals 16 residues. In germline, CDR1 is SGHRS, CDR2 YFSETQ. Original processing methods: Amplification of reference gene primers was used by the study to estimate nucleated cell counts. Profiling relied on immunoSEQ multiplex PCR, and the TCRdb table lists in-frame clones only, not all of them. The V and J calls and clone size were taken over from that table, and D and trimming were inferred from the DNA. This table has fewer than 150,000 clones, just under 90% appearing once. The receptor was isolated from a woman between 40 and 50 years old with acute or convalescent COVID-19. V is TRBV5-1 and J is TRBJ2-1, with TRBD2 as a possible D gene (6 bases). The specimen was peripheral blood. In DNA, the CDR3 is TGCGCCAGCAGCTTGGCGGGAGTGGTTGTCTACAATGAGCAGTTCTTC. As protein: CASSLAGVVVYNEQFF.